The 7 T cell receptor beta chains below come from one sample, sequenced in a study of early T cells in non-severe SARS-CoV-2 infection. One entry per CDR3 protein, called by TCRdb with MiXCR from the 5' RACE reads. The data show approximately 70,000 distinct CDR3 sequences, 12% seen once. Material for sequencing was whole blood. These receptor sequences come from an adult who was a healthcare worker with PCR-confirmed SARS-CoV-2 infection or an uninfected control (not recorded which).

This clonotype showed up just a few times. The chain couples TRBV10-1 to TRBJ2-1; D is possibly TRBD2 (6 bases). The CDR3 covers 13 residues. Germline V lookup: CDR1 WNHNN, CDR2 SYGVQD (reference sequence). Trimming took off 3 bases at V and 12 bases at J, with 15 bases between the two ends. The CDR3 here is CASSETAGTVQFF. CDR3 in DNA: TGCGCCAGCAGTGAAACGGCGGGGACGGTGCAGTTCTTC.

The table lists this clonotype with many counts. The DNA of the CDR3 is TGTGCCAGCAGCGACAGAGCGCACCATGGCTACACCTTC. Amino acid sequence: CASSDRAHHGYTF. V and J are TRBV7-9 and TRBJ1-2, with D maybe TRBD1 (5 bases). V was trimmed by 5 bases and J by 6 bases, leaving 13 bases between them. CDR3 length: 13 amino acids. Germline CDR1 reads SEHNR; CDR2 reads FQNEAQ (reference sequence).

This clonotype turned up a few times. This chain joins TRBV10-3 and TRBJ2-7; D ambiguous. In germline, CDR1 is ENHRY, CDR2 SYGVKD. Trimming took 0 bases from V and 5 from J, leaving 11 bases between them. This CDR3 is 14 amino acids long. Here the CDR3 DNA reads TGTGCCATCAGTGAGTCCCAGGTACTAAACGAGCAGTACTTC. Its translation is CAISESQVLNEQYF.

This clonotype was observed a few times. This chain joins TRBV7-8 and TRBJ2-5; 7 nucleotides align to TRBD1. The CDR3 has 14 residues. Germline CDR1 is SGHVS and CDR2 is FQNEAQ. The trim removed 5 bases at V and 1 base at J, leaving 4 bases unmatched. Written as DNA, the CDR3 is TGTGCCAGCAGCGTGGGACAGATCCAAGAGACCCAGTACTTC. It specifies CASSVGQIQETQYF.

In its sample, this clonotype was seen many times. The chain recombines TRBV7-3 with TRBJ1-1, with D perhaps matching TRBD1 (5 bases). The ends were cut back, 4 bases at V and 8 bases at J, with 14 bases in the middle. The germline CDR1 and CDR2 sequences are SGHTA and FQGTGA. CDR3 length: 13 residues. The CDR3, as DNA: TGTGCCAGCAGCTCTTCGACGGGACTCGAAGCTTTCTTT. Encoded protein: CASSSSTGLEAFF.

Ten or more counts support this clonotype. The V and J genes are TRBV20-1 and TRBJ1-5, with D perhaps matching TRBD1 (6 bases). Germline CDR1 is DFQATT and CDR2 is SNEGSKA (reference sequence). Trimming pared 7 bases from V and 10 bases from J, leaving 23 bases between. This CDR3 comprises 14 residues. CDR3 DNA sequence: TGCAGTGTTAGGAGCGCAGGGGAGGGGGACCCCCAGCATTTT. Translation: CSVRSAGEGDPQHF.

The genes are TRBV19 and TRBJ2-7, with 8 bases identical to TRBD1. Germline CDR1 and CDR2: LNHDA and SQIVND (reference sequence). The CDR3 is 14 residues long. Germline trimming cut 3 bases from V and 2 bases from J; bases unmatched to any gene: 3. CDR3 in amino acids: CASSIGTGPYEQYF. The CDR3, as DNA: TGTGCCAGTAGTATCGGGACAGGACCCTACGAGCAGTACTTC.